Listed here are 25 T cell receptor beta chains from one sample, sequenced in a study of T cell changes during pregnancy in multiple sclerosis. The repertoire was sequenced with immunoSEQ multiplex PCR; TCRdb's copy has only in-frame clones and lacks some. The repertoire holds about 57,000 clones, with 89% as singletons. The sequencing used peripheral blood, collected after pregnancy. These receptors all stem from a female donor with multiple sclerosis, enrolled in a pregnancy study.

This chain connects TRBV6-1 to TRBJ1-6; TRBD1 is a possible D gene (5 bases). The V end was cut by 2 bases, the J end by 7 bases, with 9 bases between. This CDR3 comprises 14 residues. CDR1 and CDR2 (germline): MNHNS, SASEGT. CDR3 region: CASSEQGGNSPLHF. The CDR3 nucleotides are TGTGCCAGCAGTGAACAGGGAGGGAATTCACCCCTCCACTTT.

The gene calls are TRBV5-1 and TRBJ2-7; 9 nucleotides align to TRBD1. CDR1 and CDR2 from the germline V gene are SGHRS and YFSETQ. J gave up 5 bases and V 5 bases, and 8 bases lay outside the gene matches. CDR3 length: 14 residues. The DNA for the CDR3 is TGCGCCAGCAGTGCCGGGACAGGGCGGCACGAGCAGTACTTC. This encodes CASSAGTGRHEQYF.

J is TRBJ2-5 and V is TRBV9; possibly TRBD2 for D (6 bases). Germline lookup yields CDR1 SGDLS and CDR2 YYNGEE. This CDR3 contains 16 residues. V lost 0 bases and J lost 4, with 16 bases in between. In DNA form, the CDR3 reads TGTGCCAGCAGCGTAGGGACTACCCACACGGGAGAGACCCAGTACTTC. Translated: CASSVGTTHTGETQYF.

The rearrangement uses TRBV5-1 and TRBJ1-3; D call uncertain. V was pared by 3 bases and J by 4 bases, with 14 bases between. Germline CDR1 SGHRS, CDR2 YFSETQ. CDR3 length equals 15 residues. Here the CDR3 reads CASSWSAGSGNTIYF. CDR3 in DNA: TGCGCCAGCAGCTGGAGTGCCGGATCGGGAAACACCATATATTTT.

The chain joins TRBV28 to TRBJ2-7, with a weak D call TRBD1 (6 bases). V was shortened by 6 bases and J by 1 base, with 13 bases between the two germline ends. The CDR3 contains 14 residues. CDR1 MDHEN and CDR2 SYDVKM come from the germline V gene. DNA of the CDR3: TGTGCCAGCAGCTTTACAGGGCCGTCCTACGAGCAGTACTTC. Its translation is CASSFTGPSYEQYF. Full variable domain (missing parts from reference TRBV28 and TRBJ2-7): DVKVTQSSRYLVKRTGEKVFLECVQDMDHENMFWYRQDPGLGLRLIYFSYDVKMKEKGDIPEGYSVSREKKERFSLILESASTNQTSMYLCASSFTGPSYEQYFGPGTRLTVT.

This chain links TRBV5-4 with TRBJ2-7; 8 bases are shared with TRBD2. From germline, CDR1 is SGHNT and CDR2 YYREEE (reference sequence). This CDR3 has 13 amino acids. Trimming cost V 3 bases and J 3 bases; bases outside gene matches: 2. The CDR3 nucleotides are TGTGCCAGCAGCTCGGGGGGGAACTACGAGCAGTACTTC. The encoded protein is CASSSGGNYEQYF.

This clone was counted a single time. The J gene is TRBJ2-1, the V gene TRBV4-3; 13 bases map to TRBD2. The length of the CDR3 is 15 residues. J was trimmed by 10 bases and V by 4 bases; bases with no gene match: 7. Germline V gene sequence: CDR1 LGHNA, CDR2 YSLEER. The CDR3 is CASSLGLAGALEQFF. CDR3 in DNA: TGCGCCAGCAGCCTCGGACTAGCGGGGGCCTTGGAGCAGTTCTTC.

This clone was detected only a few times. This chain connects TRBV10-1 to TRBJ1-4; TRBD1 might be the D (6 bases). The V and J ends lost 8 bases and 4 bases respectively, with 11 bases between them. CDR3 length: 13 amino acids. Germline V lookup: CDR1 WNHNN, CDR2 SYGVQD (reference sequence). The CDR3 is CASPDSFNEKLFF. CDR3 in DNA: TGCGCCAGCCCGGACAGCTTTAATGAAAAACTGTTTTTT.

The chain carries TRBV5-3 and TRBJ2-4, with 15 bases lining up with TRBD2. TRBV5-3 is an ORF, with its function uncertain. The CDR3 is 17 amino acids. V trimming: 7 bases; J trimming: 3 bases; junction bases outside the gene matches: 8. CDR3 loop: CARAGLAGGPGKNIQYF. CDR3 in DNA: TGTGCCAGAGCCGGACTAGCGGGGGGGCCGGGCAAAAACATTCAGTACTTC.

V is TRBV27 and J is TRBJ2-7, with 8 bases that match TRBD1. J gave up 0 bases and V 6 bases, and 10 bases lay outside the gene matches. The CDR3 consists of 16 residues. Germline values: CDR1 MNHEY, CDR2 SMNVEV (reference sequence). Written as DNA, the CDR3 is TGTGCCAGCAGCTTCTCCGGGACAGGTTACTCCTACGAGCAGTACTTC. This encodes CASSFSGTGYSYEQYF.

The chain recombines TRBV5-1 with TRBJ1-6, with a possible D match to TRBD1 (5 bases). The CDR3 spans 14 residues. CDR1 SGHRS and CDR2 YFSETQ come from the germline V gene. Trimming removed 2 bases at V and 7 bases at J, with 10 bases between. In DNA, the CDR3 is TGCGCCAGCAGCTTCGACAGCGCCAATTCACCCCTCCACTTT. Its translation: CASSFDSANSPLHF.

The chain couples TRBV7-2 to TRBJ1-2; D unresolved. V was clipped by 2 bases and J by 6 bases, with 7 bases between them. The CDR3 totals 12 residues. Germline V gene lookup returns CDR1 SGHTA and CDR2 FQGNSA. This CDR3 reads CASSLRRDGYTF. CDR3 bases: TGTGCCAGCAGCTTACGACGGGATGGCTACACCTTC.

The V and J genes are TRBV6-1 and TRBJ1-3, with D perhaps TRBD1 (5 bases). The V end lost 2 bases, the J end lost 0 bases, and 11 bases lay between the germline ends. This CDR3 has 16 amino acids. Germline values: CDR1 MNHNS, CDR2 SASEGT. CDR3 nucleotide sequence: TGTGCCAGCAGTGAACATGACAGCTACTCTGGAAACACCATATATTTT. Its protein product is CASSEHDSYSGNTIYF.

The chain has TRBV5-4 and TRBJ2-1, with 7 bases lining up with TRBD2. Per the germline V gene, CDR1 is SGHNT and CDR2 is YYREEE (reference sequence). J gave up 10 bases and V 4 bases, and 5 bases lay outside the gene matches. The CDR3 extends over 12 amino acids. The CDR3 region has the DNA TGTGCCAGCAGCGAGACTAGCTCGGAGCAGTTCTTC. As protein: CASSETSSEQFF.

The chain combines TRBV7-8 with TRBJ2-7, with D tentatively TRBD1 (6 bases). Deletions cut 3 bases from V and 7 bases from J, with 16 bases between. This CDR3 spans 14 amino acids. Germline CDR1 is SGHVS and CDR2 is FQNEAQ. CDR3 in amino acids: CASSFMDRLGEQYF. CDR3 sequence (DNA): TGTGCCAGCAGCTTCATGGACAGATTGGGGGAGCAGTACTTC.

DNA for the CDR3: TGTGCCGGAGGGCGGCCAGGGTCCTATGGCTACACCTTC. It is translated as CAGGRPGSYGYTF. This chain connects TRBV28 to TRBJ1-2, with D tentatively TRBD1 (5 bases). V shed 11 bases and J shed 4 bases, with 17 bases lying between them. This CDR3 comprises 13 residues. Germline V CDR1 and CDR2: MDHEN, SYDVKM.

This clone was seen ten or more times. This CDR3 is also generated by other DNA sequences in the sample. The chain combines TRBV6-4 with TRBJ2-3, with TRBD2 matching over 8 bases. CDR1 and CDR2 from the germline V gene are MRHNA and SNTAGT. The trim removed 0 bases at V and 1 base at J, leaving 0 bases unmatched. This CDR3 spans 15 amino acids. CDR3 loop: CASSDSSGGTDTQYF. Here the CDR3 DNA reads TGTGCCAGCAGTGACTCTAGCGGGGGCACAGATACGCAGTATTTT.

The V and J genes are TRBV5-1 and TRBJ1-2; 9 bases line up with TRBD1. CDR1 and CDR2 (germline): SGHRS, YFSETQ. The CDR3 runs 14 residues. With V trimmed by 6 bases and J by 3 bases, 6 bases remained unmatched. The CDR3 reads CASNPGQGHYGYTF. The CDR3 region has the DNA TGCGCCAGCAACCCGGGACAGGGTCACTATGGCTACACCTTC.

This clone came up once. The chain recombines TRBV7-2 with TRBJ1-3; tentatively, D is TRBD1 (5 bases). In germline, CDR1 is SGHTA, CDR2 FQGNSA. CDR3 length equals 14 residues. V was trimmed by 3 bases and J by 4 bases, leaving 10 bases between them. CDR3 in amino acids: CASSFWAGGNTIYF. CDR3 in DNA: TGTGCCAGCAGCTTCTGGGCAGGGGGAAACACCATATATTTT.

This clone has just one count. The rearrangement joins TRBV7-9 to TRBJ1-1; D is uncertain. CDR3 length equals 12 residues. Germline V gene sequence: CDR1 SEHNR, CDR2 FQNEAQ (reference sequence). Trimming took off 1 base at V and 10 bases at J, with 10 bases between the two ends. The CDR3 bases are TGTGCCAGCAGCTTAGTGGGTTCGGGAGCTTTCTTT. This codes for CASSLVGSGAFF.

The chain couples TRBV2 to TRBJ1-6, with D possibly being TRBD1 (5 bases). This CDR3 is built from 16 residues. Germline-derived CDR1 and CDR2 are SNHLY and FYNNEI. Trimming cost V 6 bases and J 0 bases, with 12 bases left between them. The CDR3 loop reads CASRAGFSSYNSPLHF. In nucleotides, the CDR3 is TGTGCCAGCAGGGCAGGGTTTAGCTCCTATAATTCACCCCTCCACTTT.

For the CDR3, the DNA is TGTGCCACCAGCACATCTAGGGGACTGGGAGATACGCAGTATTTT. Amino acids: CATSTSRGLGDTQYF. The chain combines TRBV15 with TRBJ2-3; maybe TRBD2 (6 bases). The CDR3 is 15 residues long. CDR1 and CDR2 (germline): LNHNV, YYDKDF (reference sequence). The germline V and J ends were trimmed by 4 bases and 5 bases, with 16 bases remaining between them. The complete variable domain, with remaining parts taken from reference TRBV15 and TRBJ2-3, reads DAMVIQNPRYQVTQFGKPVTLSCSQTLNHNVMYWYQQKSSQAPKLLFHYYDKDFNNEADTPDNFQSRRPNTSFCFLDIRSPGLGDTAMYLCATSTSRGLGDTQYFGPGTRLTVL.

This chain uses TRBV19 with TRBJ2-5; TRBD2 agrees at 10 bases. V lost 3 bases to trimming and J lost 4 bases; unmatched junction nucleotides: 5. The CDR3 consists of 15 residues. Germline loops: CDR1 LNHDA, CDR2 SQIVND (reference sequence). The CDR3 DNA sequence: TGTGCCAGTAGTATTCAGCGGGGGGGCGGAGAGACCCAGTACTTC. Protein sequence: CASSIQRGGGETQYF.

The gene calls are TRBV4-1 and TRBJ1-2, with D perhaps TRBD1 (6 bases). This CDR3 has 13 amino acids. Looked up from germline, CDR1 is MGHRA and CDR2 is YSYEKL. V dropped 8 bases and J dropped 8 bases, with 18 bases sitting between them. The CDR3 reads CASPQGPSGGYTF. The CDR3, as DNA: TGCGCCAGCCCCCAGGGGCCCTCCGGGGGCTACACCTTC.

The chain is built from TRBV13 and TRBJ2-3; maybe TRBD2 (5 bases). Between the trimmed V and J ends, which lost 5 bases and 6 bases, there was a span of 6 bases. This CDR3 comprises 11 residues. Looked up from germline, CDR1 is PRHDT and CDR2 is FYEKMQ (reference sequence). The CDR3 DNA reads TGTGCCAGCAGCCGCGGGGATACGCAGTATTTT. It encodes CASSRGDTQYF.